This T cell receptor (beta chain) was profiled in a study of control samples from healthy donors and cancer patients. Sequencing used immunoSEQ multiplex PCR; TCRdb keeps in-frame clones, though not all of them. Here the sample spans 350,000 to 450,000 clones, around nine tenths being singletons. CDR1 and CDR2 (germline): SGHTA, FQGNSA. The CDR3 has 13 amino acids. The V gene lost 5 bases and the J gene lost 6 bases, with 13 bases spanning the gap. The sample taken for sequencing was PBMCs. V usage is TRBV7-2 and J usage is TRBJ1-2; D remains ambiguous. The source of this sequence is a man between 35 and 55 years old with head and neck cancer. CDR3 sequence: CASSPLPRDGYTF. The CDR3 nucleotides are TGTGCCAGCAGCCCTTTGCCGAGAGATGGCTACACCTTC.